These 21 T cell receptor beta chains originate from one sample sequenced in a study of cytomegalovirus exposure and HLA in healthy donors. The PCR ran on 60 Vbeta and 13 Jbeta primers. Measured with immunoSEQ multiplex PCR; TCRdb has only the in-frame clones, and not every one. This sample has approximately 140,000 clones, with 73% found just once. The source material was PBMCs. Receptor source: a human donor in good health.

The chain is built from TRBV6-4 and TRBJ2-2, with TRBD2 matching over 8 bases. V was clipped by 5 bases and J by 0 bases; unmatched bases: 5. The CDR3 spans 16 residues. Per germline, CDR1 MRHNA and CDR2 SNTAGT. In nucleotides, the CDR3 is TGTGCCAGCAGTCAAAGCGGGGGCGCGAACACCGGGGAGCTGTTTTTT. Protein product: CASSQSGGANTGELFF.

The CDR3 DNA reads as TGTGCCAGCAGTAACGGACTAGCGGGGGGCGAAGAGACCCAGTACTTC. It specifies CASSNGLAGGEETQYF. The chain uses TRBV2 and TRBJ2-5; 14 bases are a match to TRBD2. V was pared by 5 bases and J by 3 bases, with 5 bases of the junction left unmatched. Looked up from germline, CDR1 is SNHLY and CDR2 is FYNNEI. There are 16 residues in the CDR3.

This sequence joins TRBV5-4 and TRBJ1-1; D perhaps matches TRBD1 (6 bases). This CDR3 is 13 amino acids long. Trimming removed 4 bases at V and 8 bases at J, with 15 bases between. Germline lookup yields CDR1 SGHNT and CDR2 YYREEE (reference sequence). The CDR3 is CASSILSGTEAFF. CDR3 bases: TGTGCCAGCAGCATACTGTCCGGGACAGAAGCTTTCTTT.

The chain employs TRBV5-1 and TRBJ1-1; 7 bases agree with TRBD1. The ends lost 3 bases at V and 1 base at J; junction bases unmatched: 3. Germline values: CDR1 SGHRS, CDR2 YFSETQ. This CDR3 comprises 14 residues. The CDR3 DNA reads TGCGCCAGCAGCTCCGGACAGGCGAACACTGAAGCTTTCTTT. Translating it yields CASSSGQANTEAFF.

This chain joins TRBV5-6 and TRBJ2-5, with TRBD1 as a possible D gene (6 bases). TRBJ2-7 matches the DNA end more closely, so the J call is doubtful. The CDR3 sequence is 14 residues long. Germline V gene data show CDR1 as SGHDT and CDR2 as YYEEEE. For the CDR3, the DNA is TGTGCCAGCAGCCCCGGACACAGGGACCACGAGCAGTACTTC. Amino acid sequence: CASSPGHRDHEQYF.

The chain couples TRBV7-9 to TRBJ2-1; 8 positions agree with TRBD2. Germline CDR1 reads SEHNR; CDR2 reads FQNEAQ (reference sequence). CDR3 length: 15 amino acids. J lost 6 bases, V lost 5 bases, and 9 bases had no gene match. This CDR3 reads CASSQRTSMLNEQFF. In DNA form, the CDR3 reads TGTGCCAGCAGCCAAAGGACTAGCATGCTCAATGAGCAGTTCTTC.

This rearrangement joins TRBV4-1 to TRBJ2-4; 11 bases align to TRBD1. CDR3 size: 14 residues. V dropped 2 bases and J dropped 8; count of bases not matched to a gene: 2. Looked up from germline, CDR1 is MGHRA and CDR2 is YSYEKL. The CDR3, as DNA: TGCGCCAGCAGCCAACCGGGACAGGGGGACATTCAGTACTTC. Its protein product is CASSQPGQGDIQYF.

The chain has TRBV7-6 and TRBJ2-7; 9 positions match TRBD2. Germline V CDR1 and CDR2: SGHVS, FNYEAQ. V trimming: 7 bases; J trimming: 4 bases; junction bases outside the gene matches: 8. The CDR3 contains 14 residues. The CDR3 region has the DNA TGTGCCAGCACCCTCGCTAGCGGGGTGTACGAGCAGTACTTC. Translated, it gives CASTLASGVYEQYF.

There are a few counts of this clone. The chain couples TRBV5-1 to TRBJ1-2; 9 bases agree with TRBD1. The CDR3 totals 14 residues. Unmatched junction bases numbered 6, after V lost 3 bases and J lost 6 bases. Germline V gene lookup returns CDR1 SGHRS and CDR2 YFSETQ. DNA for the CDR3: TGCGCCAGCAGCTCCGGGACAGGGAAGAATGGCTACACCTTC. It translates to CASSSGTGKNGYTF.

The rearrangement uses TRBV30 and TRBJ2-5; the D is unclear. Germline CDR1 is GTSNPN and CDR2 is SVGIG (reference sequence). V was pared by 3 bases and J by 5 bases, with 10 bases between. This CDR3 is built from 12 residues. The CDR3 spells CAWSEFNETQYF. In DNA form, the CDR3 reads TGTGCCTGGAGCGAGTTTAATGAGACCCAGTACTTC.

There are a few counts of this clone. The V call is TRBV2, the J call TRBJ2-1; D ambiguous. The CDR3 totals 12 residues. The germline V gene encodes CDR1 SNHLY and CDR2 FYNNEI. This CDR3 reads CAALSQINEQFF. CDR3 sequence (DNA): TGTGCAGCACTATCCCAGATCAATGAGCAGTTCTTC.

V usage is TRBV9 and J usage is TRBJ2-1; a weak D match, TRBD2 (5 bases). The CDR3 has 14 amino acids. Germline CDR1 and CDR2: SGDLS and YYNGEE. The V end was cut by 3 bases, the J end by 7 bases, with 14 bases between. CDR3 in DNA: TGTGCCAGCAGCGAACACTCCCCGGGGAATGAGCAGTTCTTC. This sequence encodes CASSEHSPGNEQFF. Full variable domain (outside the CDR3, taken from reference TRBV9 and TRBJ2-1): DSGVTQTPKHLITATGQRVTLRCSPRSGDLSVYWYQQSLDQGLQFLIQYYNGEERAKGNILERFSAQQFPDLHSELNLSSLELGDSALYFCASSEHSPGNEQFFGPGTRLTVL.

The chain recombines TRBV18 with TRBJ2-1; D ambiguous. Germline loops: CDR1 KGHSH, CDR2 LQKENI. V was pared by 0 bases and J by 9 bases, with 12 bases between. The CDR3 loop spans 14 amino acids. CDR3 protein: CASSPPAGEVEQFF. In nucleotides, the CDR3 is TGTGCCAGCTCACCACCGGCAGGCGAAGTTGAGCAGTTCTTC.

The chain joins TRBV11-2 to TRBJ2-1, with 7 nucleotides matching TRBD2. The CDR3 length is 15 residues. V was clipped by 3 bases and J by 3 bases; unmatched bases: 5. Germline V gene lookup returns CDR1 SGHAT and CDR2 FQNNGV. This CDR3 reads CASSFTLADYNEQFF. The CDR3 DNA reads TGTGCCAGCAGCTTCACCCTAGCGGACTACAATGAGCAGTTCTTC.

The J gene is TRBJ2-6, the V gene TRBV28, with D perhaps TRBD1 (5 bases). From germline, CDR1 is MDHEN and CDR2 SYDVKM. Trimming cost V 3 bases and J 1 base, with 13 bases left between them. The CDR3 spans 17 residues. As DNA, the CDR3 is TGTGCCAGCAGTTTTAAGGGGATCCTTTCTGGGGCCAACGTCCTGACTTTC. It encodes CASSFKGILSGANVLTF. Supplemented by reference TRBV28 and TRBJ2-6, the full variable domain reads DVKVTQSSRYLVKRTGEKVFLECVQDMDHENMFWYRQDPGLGLRLIYFSYDVKMKEKGDIPEGYSVSREKKERFSLILESASTNQTSMYLCASSFKGILSGANVLTFGAGSRLTVL.

The chain uses TRBV19 and TRBJ2-3, with TRBD2 matching over 8 bases. The germline V gene has CDR1 LNHDA and CDR2 SQIVND (reference sequence). There are 16 residues in the CDR3. V shed 3 bases, J shed 2 bases, and the junction held 7 bases outside the gene matches. The CDR3: CASSMWGSGNTDTQYF. The CDR3 nucleotides are TGTGCCAGTAGTATGTGGGGTAGCGGGAACACAGATACGCAGTATTTT.

This clone appeared a few times. The chain employs TRBV4-2 and TRBJ2-2, with 14 bases that match TRBD2. V was clipped by 0 bases and J by 7 bases; unmatched bases: 4. CDR1 is LGHNA and CDR2 is YNFKEQ in the germline V gene. The CDR3 runs to 17 residues. This chain's CDR3 is CASSQETSGGAGGELFF. For the CDR3, the DNA is TGTGCCAGCAGCCAAGAGACTAGCGGGGGGGCTGGCGGGGAGCTGTTTTTT.

This clone was detected once. This chain links TRBV6-5 with TRBJ2-3; tentative D call: TRBD2 (6 bases). V was clipped by 0 bases and J by 6 bases, with 16 bases between them. Germline lookup yields CDR1 MNHEY and CDR2 SVGAGI. This CDR3 has 16 residues. CDR3 region: CASSYSGVPGGDTQYF. The CDR3 coding sequence is TGTGCCAGCAGTTACTCGGGGGTCCCCGGGGGTGATACGCAGTATTTT.

This rearrangement joins TRBV5-1 to TRBJ2-2; 9 nucleotides line up with TRBD2. This CDR3 is 15 amino acids long. V shed 6 bases, J shed 1 base, and the junction held 4 bases outside the gene matches. Germline CDR1 and CDR2: SGHRS and YFSETQ. CDR3: CASKRGAVNTGELFF. The CDR3 DNA reads as TGCGCCAGCAAGCGGGGGGCTGTGAACACCGGGGAGCTGTTTTTT. The full variable domain, with the rest looked up from reference TRBV5-1 and TRBJ2-2, is KAGVTQTPRYLIKTRGQQVTLSCSPISGHRSVSWYQQTPGQGLQFLFEYFSETQRNKGNFPGRFSGRQFSNSRSEMNVSTLELGDSALYLCASKRGAVNTGELFFGEGSRLTVL.

This rearrangement joins TRBV28 to TRBJ1-2; TRBD1 aligns across 9 bases. V lost 3 bases and J lost 0; bases outside the gene matches: 2. Germline loops: CDR1 MDHEN, CDR2 SYDVKM. This CDR3 has 15 residues. The CDR3 is CASSFWDRANYGYTF. CDR3 nucleotides: TGTGCCAGCAGTTTTTGGGACAGGGCTAACTATGGCTACACCTTC.

The rearrangement links TRBV7-2 to TRBJ2-2; 15 bases agree with TRBD2. The CDR3 contains 17 residues. V trimming: 8 bases; J trimming: 5 bases; junction bases outside the gene matches: 9. CDR1 is SGHTA and CDR2 is FQGNSA in the germline V gene. The CDR3 bases are TGTGCCAGCTTCGGACTAGCGGGGGGGCGAGAGACCGGGGAGCTGTTTTTT. This translates into CASFGLAGGRETGELFF. The variable domain in full, completed from reference TRBV7-2 and TRBJ2-2, reads GAGVSQSPSNKVTEKGKDVELRCDPISGHTALYWYRQSLGQGLEFLIYFQGNSAPDKSGLPSDRFSAERTGGSVSTLTIQRTQQEDSAVYLCASFGLAGGRETGELFFGEGSRLTVL.